A selection of T cell receptor beta chains follows, all from one sample in a study of control samples from healthy donors and cancer patients. Assay used: immunoSEQ multiplex PCR; TCRdb lists only in-frame clones, some missing. The sample lists 120,000 or so clones, about 87% occurring once. What was sequenced was blood. The receptor source for this set is a man in his fifties or sixties in good health. CDR3s include the opening cysteine and the closing phenylalanine or tryptophan. A D gene is named only where the DNA matches it firmly. A row's size may be missing; if present it is once, few, many or a size class.

TRBV3-1/TRBV3-2	.	TRBJ1-4	.	TGTGCCAGCAGCCAACACGGTAACAATGAAAAACTGTTTTTT	CASSQHGNNEKLFF
TRBV28	.	TRBJ2-5	TRBD1	TGTGCCAGCAGTCCCGGACAGGGGGCGAGAGAGACCCAGTACTTC	CASSPGQGARETQYF
TRBV6-2/TRBV6-3	.	TRBJ1-5	.	TGTGCCAGCAGTTACACCCAAAGCGCAGGGAATCAGCCCCAGCATTTT	CASSYTQSAGNQPQHF
TRBV5-1	.	TRBJ1-2	.	TGCGCCAGCAGCTTGGACAGGAACTATGGCTACACCTTC	CASSLDRNYGYTF
TRBV24-1	.	TRBJ1-6	.	TGTGTCGCTTACAGGGTTCACTATAATTCACCCCTCCACTTT	CVAYRVHYNSPLHF
TRBV11-3	.	TRBJ2-2	.	TGTGCCAGCAGCTCGCAGGGGATCGGGGAGCTGTTTTTT	CASSSQGIGELFF
TRBV6-5	.	TRBJ1-3	TRBD1	TGTGCCAGCAGTTACCAGGGGGGGTATACGGGAAACACCATATATTTT	CASSYQGGYTGNTIYF
TRBV5-1	.	TRBJ2-3	.	TGCGCCAGCAGGAGGCAGGGCGGAGTAGGTACAGATACGCAGTATTTT	CASRRQGGVGTDTQYF
TRBV19	.	TRBJ2-7	.	TGTGCCAGTAGTACAAGTTCGACAGGAAGGTACGAGCAGTACTTC	CASSTSSTGRYEQYF
TRBV12-5	once	TRBJ1-4	TRBD1	TGTGCTAGTGGTCAGCGGGACAGGAATGAAAAACTGTTTTTT	CASGQRDRNEKLFF
TRBV20-1	.	TRBJ2-7	.	TGCAGTGCTAGTTTCCCGGAACGGGGGCGTCGTGAGCAGTACTTC	CSASFPERGRREQYF
TRBV13	.	TRBJ1-2	TRBD1	TGTGCCAGCAGCTTAGGGAGCCCAGGGGGGAGCTATGGCTACACCTTC	CASSLGSPGGSYGYTF
TRBV19	.	TRBJ1-1	TRBD1	TGTGCCAGTAGAACAGGGGCGTACATGAACACTGAAGCTTTCTTT	CASRTGAYMNTEAFF
TRBV5-4	.	TRBJ2-7	.	TGTGCCAGCAGTGACCTAGACGAGCAGTACTTC	CASSDLDEQYF
TRBV27	.	TRBJ2-1	TRBD2	TGTGCCAGCAGTTCACGCCTAGCGGGGGGCGAGTTCTTC	CASSSRLAGGEFF
TRBV4-3	.	TRBJ1-4	TRBD1	TGCGCCAGCAGCCAAGGGACAGGTACTAATGAAAAACTGTTTTTT	CASSQGTGTNEKLFF
TRBV14	.	TRBJ2-4	TRBD1	TGTGCCAGCAGCCAAGAGTTCGGGACAGCTCTTTTAGCCAAAAACATTCAGTACTTC	CASSQEFGTALLAKNIQYF
TRBV19	.	TRBJ1-4	.	TGTGCCAGTTCCCCGGGGCCAACTAATGAAAAACTGTTTTTT	CASSPGPTNEKLFF
TRBV6-2/TRBV6-3	.	TRBJ2-5	TRBD1	TGTGCCAGCAGCCTGGGCAGGGGGCGGAAAAGCCAAGAGACCCAGTACTTC	CASSLGRGRKSQETQYF
TRBV30	.	TRBJ2-5	.	TGTGCCTGGAGTGTACTATATACCCAGTACTTC	CAWSVLYTQYF
TRBV28	.	TRBJ1-6	.	TGTGCCAGCTACGTGGGGCCGTATTCACCCCTCCACTTT	CASYVGPYSPLHF